This passage covers 25 T cell receptor beta chains from one sample sequenced in a study of T-cell reconstitution after alpha-beta-depleted transplantation in children. Library preparation (for TCRbeta) was performed with unique molecular identifiers. Using its own MiXCR run on the PCR reads, TCRdb lists one record per CDR3 protein. The table lists around 700,000 distinct CDR3 sequences, 13% of them singletons. The source was PBMCs, collected before TCRalphabeta/CD19-depleted stem cell transplant. The receptors stem from a girl aged 2-9 years with congenital amegakaryocytic thrombocytopenia, due to receive a stem cell transplant.

Only a few counts were recorded for this clonotype. The V and J genes are TRBV3-1 and TRBJ2-3; D is uncertain. Germline V CDR1 and CDR2: LGHDT, YNNKEL (reference sequence). CDR3 size: 14 residues. Trimming took 1 base from V and 3 from J, leaving 8 bases between them. The CDR3 reads CASSQGSRTDTQYF. CDR3 nucleotides: TGTGCCAGCAGCCAAGGTTCCCGGACAGATACGCAGTATTTT.

This chain links TRBV20-1 with TRBJ1-2, with D possibly being TRBD1 (6 bases). V was pared by 0 bases and J by 8 bases, with 19 bases between. Germline V gene lookup returns CDR1 DFQATT and CDR2 SNEGSKA (reference sequence). This CDR3 contains 15 residues. The CDR3 loop is CSARDNQGLVRGYTF. The CDR3 DNA follows: TGCAGTGCTAGAGATAACCAGGGGTTGGTCCGCGGCTACACCTTC.

Only a few counts were recorded for this clonotype. The DNA for the CDR3 is TGTGCCAGCAGTTACTCCCGACTAGCGGAGCCCCTCGGGGATACGCAGTATTTT. This sequence encodes CASSYSRLAEPLGDTQYF. The chain links TRBV6-5 to TRBJ2-3; TRBD2 agrees at 9 bases. The CDR3 loop spans 18 amino acids. Germline V gene data show CDR1 as MNHEY and CDR2 as SVGAGI. V trimming: 0 bases; J trimming: 6 bases; junction bases outside the gene matches: 13.

Details on this clonotype: A much larger clone lies one base from this, so it may be a read error. This chain connects TRBV5-1 to TRBJ2-5, with D tentatively TRBD1 (5 bases). The CDR3 is 14 residues long. Germline V lookup: CDR1 SGHRS, CDR2 YFSETQ. The CDR3 DNA reads TGCGCCAGCAGCTCCAAGGGGCGTGGAGAGACCCAGTCCTTC. Residues: CASSSKGRGETQSF. The complete variable domain, with remaining parts taken from reference TRBV5-1 and TRBJ2-5, reads KAGVTQTPRYLIKTRGQQVTLSCSPISGHRSVSWYQQTPGQGLQFLFEYFSETQRNKGNFPGRFSGRQFSNSRSEMNVSTLELGDSALYLCASSSKGRGETQSFGPGTRLLVL.

This chain links TRBV5-1 with TRBJ2-1; TRBD1 is a possible D gene (5 bases). The CDR3 is 14 amino acids. V lost 3 bases, J lost 6 bases, and 13 bases lay in between. Per the germline V gene, CDR1 is SGHRS and CDR2 is YFSETQ. This CDR3 reads CASSSGSTGNEQFF. The DNA for the CDR3 is TGCGCCAGCAGCTCCGGATCAACAGGCAATGAGCAGTTCTTC.

Many counts were recorded for this clonotype. The chain links TRBV4-1 to TRBJ2-7; no clear D gene. This CDR3 spans 13 amino acids. Trimming left V 0 bases short and J 4 bases short, with 7 bases between. Germline loops: CDR1 MGHRA, CDR2 YSYEKL. The CDR3 protein is CASSQEPLYEQYF. CDR3 nucleotide sequence: TGCGCCAGCAGCCAAGAGCCCCTTTACGAGCAGTACTTC.

This chain links TRBV21-1 with TRBJ2-1; the tabulated D call, TRBD1, remains unverified against the DNA. TRBV21-1 is a pseudogene segment. The CDR3 contains 14 residues. In DNA, the CDR3 is TGTGCCAGCACCAAAAGGACAGCCCACAATGAGCAGTTCTTC. Amino acids: CASTKRTAHNEQFF.

This clonotype was recorded many times. V is TRBV4-1 and J is TRBJ2-2; 7 bases map to TRBD1. The CDR3 runs 14 residues. Germline CDR1 reads MGHRA; CDR2 reads YSYEKL. The junction had 5 bases not matched to a gene; V was cut back by 6 bases and J by 4 bases. CDR3 region: CASRQGSGTGELFF. CDR3 in DNA: TGCGCCAGCAGACAGGGGTCGGGCACCGGGGAGCTGTTTTTT.

In its sample, this clonotype was seen a few times. A junction end diverges from the germline sequence, so it may reflect a read error. V gene TRBV29-1 combines with J gene TRBJ2-5; tentative D call: TRBD2 (5 bases). CDR3 length: 12 amino acids. Germline CDR1 and CDR2: SQVTM and ANQGSEA. The CDR3 protein is CSVEEARRPTNF. The CDR3 nucleotides read TGCAGCGTTGAAGAAGCGAGGAGGCCCACGAACTTC.

This clonotype was observed many times. This sequence joins TRBV29-1 and TRBJ2-3; 7 bases fit TRBD1. Germline trimming cut 3 bases from V and 4 bases from J; bases unmatched to any gene: 1. The CDR3 is made up of 12 amino acids. Germline CDR1 and CDR2: SQVTM and ANQGSEA. The CDR3 coding sequence is TGCAGCGTTGAGAGGGGGCCAGATACGCAGTATTTT. This gives the protein CSVERGPDTQYF.

This clonotype was observed at least ten times. CDR3 DNA sequence: TGTGCCTGGAGTGTGCTAGCGGGAGGCGCAGATACGCAGTATTTT. It codes for CAWSVLAGGADTQYF. This chain uses TRBV30 with TRBJ2-3, with 11 bases lining up with TRBD2. Trimming at V came to 0 bases and at J to 4 bases, leaving 3 bases not matched to a gene. The CDR3 loop spans 15 amino acids. Looked up from germline, CDR1 is GTSNPN and CDR2 is SVGIG (reference sequence).

This chain joins TRBV3-1 and TRBJ1-2; TRBD1 matches at 9 bases. Looked up from germline, CDR1 is LGHDT and CDR2 is YNNKEL (reference sequence). The CDR3 loop spans 16 amino acids. V lost 4 bases, J lost 4 bases, and 10 bases stayed unmatched. The CDR3 nucleotides are TGTGCCAGCAGCCCGCTGGCGGGACAGGGCGGCTATGGCTACACCTTC. Its protein product is CASSPLAGQGGYGYTF.

Written as DNA, the CDR3 is TGTGCCAGCAGCTCTGGACAGGGGGGTGATCAGCCCCAGCATTTT. Residues: CASSSGQGGDQPQHF. The chain combines TRBV7-9 with TRBJ1-5, with TRBD1 matching over 10 bases. After removal of 4 bases from V and 5 bases from J, the junction contained 5 bases not matched to a gene. Germline-derived CDR1 and CDR2 are SEHNR and FQNEAQ (reference sequence). This CDR3 is built from 15 residues.

V gene TRBV27 combines with J gene TRBJ2-7; tentatively, D is TRBD1 (6 bases). Trimming pared 2 bases from V and 3 bases from J, leaving 11 bases between. Germline CDR1 reads MNHEY; CDR2 reads SMNVEV (reference sequence). The CDR3 has 14 residues. CDR3: CASSLSGQYYEQYF. The CDR3 nucleotides are TGTGCCAGCAGTTTAAGTGGACAGTACTACGAGCAGTACTTC.

In its sample, this clonotype was seen many times. This sequence joins TRBV7-8 and TRBJ2-7; 7 bases agree with TRBD2. V trimming: 2 bases; J trimming: 0 bases; junction bases outside the gene matches: 7. The germline gives CDR1 SGHVS, CDR2 FQNEAQ. This CDR3 contains 16 residues. The DNA of the CDR3 is TGTGCCAGCAGCTTAAGACTAGCTGAAGACTCCTACGAGCAGTACTTC. This gives the protein CASSLRLAEDSYEQYF.

This clonotype was observed a handful of times. The chain joins TRBV3-1 to TRBJ2-1; D not certain. CDR1 and CDR2 (germline): LGHDT, YNNKEL (reference sequence). CDR3 length equals 15 residues. The V end was cut by 0 bases, the J end by 6 bases, with 12 bases between. The CDR3 nucleotides are TGTGCCAGCAGCCAAGACTATGCCTCGCTCAATGAGCAGTTCTTC. The encoded protein is CASSQDYASLNEQFF.

The chain has TRBV20-1 and TRBJ2-3; D unclear. This CDR3 is 11 amino acids long. From germline, CDR1 is DFQATT and CDR2 SNEGSKA (reference sequence). The ends were cut back, 3 bases at V and 8 bases at J, with 9 bases in the middle. CDR3 in amino acids: CSASFQATQYF. The CDR3 DNA follows: TGCAGTGCTAGTTTTCAAGCTACGCAGTATTTT.

The J gene is TRBJ2-7, the V gene TRBV28, with D hard to call. Looked up from germline, CDR1 is MDHEN and CDR2 is SYDVKM. This CDR3 spans 14 amino acids. The V and J ends lost 6 bases and 4 bases respectively, with 16 bases between them. The CDR3 DNA reads as TGTGCCAGCAGCCTAGATACCCCGCCTTACGAGCAGTACTTC. Translated, it gives CASSLDTPPYEQYF.

This clonotype was observed a few times. The chain joins TRBV9 to TRBJ2-2; 8 bases line up with TRBD2. Trimming removed 3 bases from V and 5 bases from J; junction bases left unmatched: 9. This CDR3 spans 16 amino acids. Germline-derived CDR1 and CDR2 are SGDLS and YYNGEE. CDR3 sequence: CASSAPGLEITGELFF. In DNA form, the CDR3 reads TGTGCCAGCAGCGCCCCGGGACTAGAAATTACCGGGGAGCTGTTTTTT.

Here the CDR3 reads CASRRDRDYDEQFF. As DNA, the CDR3 is TGTGCCAGTAGGAGGGACAGGGATTACGATGAGCAGTTCTTC. The chain has TRBV19 and TRBJ2-1; TRBD1 matches 9 bases. The CDR3 has 14 amino acids. V trimming: 6 bases; J trimming: 8 bases; junction bases outside the gene matches: 8. Looked up from germline, CDR1 is LNHDA and CDR2 is SQIVND (reference sequence).

The chain links TRBV7-3 to TRBJ2-1, with D unclear. Germline V gives CDR1 SGHTA, CDR2 FQGTGA. Trimming left V 5 bases short and J 5 bases short, with 7 bases between. The CDR3 is 12 residues long. The CDR3 spells CASSVVDNEQFF. The CDR3 DNA is TGTGCCAGCAGCGTAGTCGACAATGAGCAGTTCTTC. Together with reference TRBV7-3 and TRBJ2-1, the CDR3 gives the full variable domain: GAGVSQTPSNKVTEKGKYVELRCDPISGHTALYWYRQSLGQGPEFLIYFQGTGAADDSGLPNDRFFAVRPEGSVSTLKIQRTERGDSAVYLCASSVVDNEQFFGPGTRLTVL.

A remark on this clonotype: A clone one base away is much larger, so this may be a read error. The chain has TRBV20-1 and TRBJ1-4; D is perhaps TRBD1 (5 bases). The CDR3 length is 14 residues. The germline V gene has CDR1 DFQATT and CDR2 SNEGSKA (reference sequence). This CDR3 is CSVREVLRGEKLFF. The CDR3 DNA follows: TGCAGTGTTAGAGAGGTCCTAAGGGGTGAAAAACTGTTTTTT.

J is TRBJ2-5 and V is TRBV29-1, with D perhaps TRBD2 (6 bases). The CDR3 covers 11 residues. Per germline, CDR1 SQVTM and CDR2 ANQGSEA. The V and J ends lost 3 bases and 7 bases respectively, with 9 bases between them. The DNA for the CDR3 is TGCAGCGTTGACGTGGGGGGGACCCAGTACTTC. Its translation: CSVDVGGTQYF.

Ten or more counts support this clonotype. The chain is built from TRBV5-1 and TRBJ2-7; no definite D call. The germline V gene encodes CDR1 SGHRS and CDR2 YFSETQ. The CDR3 spans 12 residues. V was shortened by 4 bases and J by 3 bases, with 8 bases between the two germline ends. CDR3 DNA sequence: TGCGCCAGCAGCCCGGAAGGCTACGAGCAGTACTTC. Its translation: CASSPEGYEQYF.

This clonotype was found many times. The V gene is TRBV20-1, the J gene TRBJ2-1, with D maybe TRBD1 (5 bases). Trimming left V 0 bases short and J 6 bases short, with 15 bases between. The CDR3 is 15 amino acids. Germline CDR1 and CDR2: DFQATT and SNEGSKA (reference sequence). The chain's CDR3 is CSAREGQGIFNEQFF. The CDR3 DNA reads as TGCAGTGCTAGAGAAGGACAAGGGATTTTCAATGAGCAGTTCTTC.